A single sample gave rise to the 21 T cell receptor beta chains below, sequenced in a study of T cell responses to AZD1222 COVID-19 vaccine. Clones were sequenced by immunoSEQ multiplex PCR, and TCRdb holds only the in-frame ones, with some missing. The table lists about 130,000 clones, about 90% of them singletons, with less than 2% in the top ten. Specimen: peripheral blood, collected on day 0 of AZD1222 vaccination. Source of these receptors: an adult in good health.

This chain connects TRBV19 to TRBJ2-7; TRBD2 might be the D (5 bases). The germline V gene encodes CDR1 LNHDA and CDR2 SQIVND (reference sequence). The CDR3 consists of 13 residues. V shed 3 bases and J shed 3 bases, with 9 bases lying between them. CDR3 sequence reads: CASSIHGDYEQYF. The CDR3 DNA sequence: TGTGCCAGTAGTATTCACGGGGACTACGAGCAGTACTTC.

The rearrangement uses TRBV5-1 and TRBJ1-2, with TRBD1 matching over 7 bases. The CDR3 is 12 amino acids. Germline V lookup: CDR1 SGHRS, CDR2 YFSETQ. V dropped 0 bases and J dropped 8; count of bases not matched to a gene: 1. The CDR3 nucleotides are TGCGCCAGCAGCTTGGAGGACAGGGGCTACACCTTC. Translation gives CASSLEDRGYTF.

The genes are TRBV7-9 and TRBJ2-7; D call uncertain. V was trimmed by 5 bases and J by 0 bases, leaving 11 bases between them. The CDR3 consists of 14 residues. Germline-derived CDR1 and CDR2 are SEHNR and FQNEAQ (reference sequence). CDR3 bases: TGTGCCAGCAGCGGCCCTGGGGACTCCTACGAGCAGTACTTC. This gives the protein CASSGPGDSYEQYF.

Only one count was recorded for this clone. The chain has TRBV11-3 and TRBJ1-4; 7 bases are a match to TRBD1. The length of the CDR3 is 19 residues. With 0 bases clipped from V and 3 bases from J, the junction kept 13 bases outside the gene matches. Per the germline V gene, CDR1 is SGHNT and CDR2 is YENEEA. The CDR3 DNA is TGTGCCAGCAGCTTAGACCCGGGACAGCTCAACGTAGCTAATGAAAAACTGTTTTTT. Translated, it gives CASSLDPGQLNVANEKLFF.

The gene calls are TRBV7-8 and TRBJ1-1; D not certain. The V gene's germline CDR1 is SGHVS and CDR2 FQNEAQ. The ends were cut back, 8 bases at V and 1 base at J, with 11 bases in the middle. This CDR3 region has 13 residues. The CDR3 here is CASSTTWNTEAFF. As DNA, the CDR3 is TGTGCCAGCTCGACTACATGGAACACTGAAGCTTTCTTT.

J is TRBJ2-3 and V is TRBV27; TRBD2 matches 8 bases. Trimming at V came to 3 bases and at J to 2 bases, leaving 4 bases not matched to a gene. Germline V gene data show CDR1 as MNHEY and CDR2 as SMNVEV (reference sequence). This CDR3 is built from 15 residues. The DNA of the CDR3 is TGTGCCAGCAGTTTGACTAGCGAGTACACAGATACGCAGTATTTT. This encodes CASSLTSEYTDTQYF.

V usage is TRBV28 and J usage is TRBJ2-2; perhaps TRBD1 as D (5 bases). The CDR3 contains 14 residues. Germline CDR1 is MDHEN and CDR2 is SYDVKM. The germline V and J ends were trimmed by 4 bases and 5 bases, with 11 bases remaining between them. Here the CDR3 reads CASSWVRDTGELFF. In DNA, the CDR3 is TGTGCCAGCAGTTGGGTCAGGGATACCGGGGAGCTGTTTTTT.

The rearrangement links TRBV9 to TRBJ1-2; 11 bases are shared with TRBD1. This CDR3 has 15 amino acids. V trimming: 0 bases; J trimming: 6 bases; junction bases outside the gene matches: 4. Germline loops: CDR1 SGDLS, CDR2 YYNGEE. This CDR3 is CASSVALGQGDGYTF. As DNA, the CDR3 is TGTGCCAGCAGCGTAGCTTTGGGACAGGGGGATGGCTACACCTTC.

The genes are TRBV7-6 and TRBJ1-5; D uncertain. Trimming took 2 bases from V and 3 from J, leaving 11 bases between them. The CDR3 covers 15 residues. In germline, CDR1 is SGHVS, CDR2 FNYEAQ. The CDR3 DNA reads TGTGCCAGCAGCTTACAAAGTGGCCTCAATCAGCCCCAGCATTTT. Translated: CASSLQSGLNQPQHF.

CDR3 sequence: CAISSPGLAFRHF. CDR3 bases: TGTGCCATCAGTTCTCCGGGACTGGCTTTTAGGCATTTT. The chain recombines TRBV10-3 with TRBJ1-5; a possible D gene is TRBD1 (5 bases). The length of the CDR3 is 13 residues. Trimming shortened V by 5 bases and J by 15 bases, and 20 bases separated the two germline ends. Germline lookup yields CDR1 ENHRY and CDR2 SYGVKD.

The chain employs TRBV27 and TRBJ2-3, with D unresolved. The V gene lost 10 bases and the J gene lost 2 bases, with 13 bases spanning the gap. Germline CDR1 is MNHEY and CDR2 is SMNVEV (reference sequence). CDR3 length equals 13 residues. CDR3 bases: TGTGCCACCTCAAGAAGAGACACAGATACGCAGTATTTT. The encoded protein is CATSRRDTDTQYF.

Regarding this clone: The identical CDR3 is also encoded by other nucleotide sequences in the sample. The chain joins TRBV28 to TRBJ2-3; D unresolved. Germline assignment: CDR1 MDHEN and CDR2 SYDVKM. This CDR3 has 13 residues. V was trimmed by 4 bases and J by 2 bases, leaving 7 bases between them. The CDR3 coding sequence is TGTGCCAGCAGTTCCCCGGCCACAGATACGCAGTATTTT. It specifies CASSSPATDTQYF. The full variable domain, with the rest looked up from reference TRBV28 and TRBJ2-3, is DVKVTQSSRYLVKRTGEKVFLECVQDMDHENMFWYRQDPGLGLRLIYFSYDVKMKEKGDIPEGYSVSREKKERFSLILESASTNQTSMYLCASSSPATDTQYFGPGTRLTVL.

The chain joins TRBV5-6 to TRBJ1-3; unclear D gene. The CDR3 totals 17 residues. Germline V lookup: CDR1 SGHDT, CDR2 YYEEEE. Trimming pared 4 bases from V and 0 bases from J, leaving 17 bases between. The CDR3 region is CASSLRRYSLSGNTIYF. In DNA, the CDR3 is TGTGCCAGCAGCCTACGCCGGTACAGCCTCTCTGGAAACACCATATATTTT.

This chain connects TRBV28 to TRBJ2-2; 11 nucleotides match TRBD2. The CDR3 is 17 amino acids. Germline-derived CDR1 and CDR2 are MDHEN and SYDVKM. V dropped 5 bases and J dropped 3; count of bases not matched to a gene: 8. The CDR3 sequence is CASSLRTSGRYTGELFF. CDR3 in DNA: TGTGCCAGCAGTCTCAGGACTAGCGGGCGTTACACCGGGGAGCTGTTTTTT.

Here the CDR3 reads CASQTTGAPPYNSPLHF. CDR3 coding DNA: TGTGCCAGCCAGACTACAGGGGCACCCCCCTATAATTCACCCCTCCACTTT. This chain joins TRBV27 and TRBJ1-6; 7 bases fit TRBD1. The CDR3 has 17 amino acids. V gave up 8 bases and J gave up 2 bases; unmatched junction bases: 12. Germline CDR1 MNHEY, CDR2 SMNVEV (reference sequence).

The DNA for the CDR3 is TGTGCCAGCAGCCAAGAAAGGAGGACCACGCAGTATTTT. The encoded protein is CASSQERRTTQYF. The V and J genes are TRBV3-1 (or the pseudogene TRBV3-2) and TRBJ2-3; perhaps TRBD2 as D (5 bases). There are 13 residues in the CDR3. V gave up 0 bases and J gave up 9 bases, with 10 bases separating them. Per germline, CDR1 LGHDT and CDR2 YNNKEL (reference sequence).

V is TRBV4-3 and J is TRBJ2-1; 11 bases match TRBD1. This CDR3 is 14 amino acids long. J was trimmed by 9 bases and V by 3 bases; bases with no gene match: 4. The germline V gene encodes CDR1 LGHNA and CDR2 YSLEER. The CDR3 spells CASSHGQGAIEQFF. In DNA, the CDR3 is TGCGCCAGCAGCCACGGACAGGGGGCGATTGAGCAGTTCTTC.

The chain links TRBV15 to TRBJ2-3; 8 bases fit TRBD1. After removal of 0 bases from V and 4 bases from J, the junction contained 12 bases not matched to a gene. The CDR3 runs to 18 residues. Germline CDR1 LNHNV, CDR2 YYDKDF (reference sequence). CDR3 sequence reads: CATSRETDREVFADTQYF. CDR3 nucleotides: TGTGCCACCAGCAGAGAGACGGACAGGGAGGTTTTTGCAGATACGCAGTATTTT.

V and J are TRBV14 and TRBJ1-2; D perhaps matches TRBD1 (5 bases). CDR1 and CDR2 from the germline V gene are SGHDN and FVKESK. The CDR3 runs 15 residues. V lost 4 bases and J lost 2, with 14 bases in between. The CDR3: CASSLHRDGNYGYTF. CDR3 nucleotides: TGTGCCAGCAGCCTTCACCGGGACGGAAACTATGGCTACACCTTC.

The table lists this clone with a count of one. The chain joins TRBV5-1 to TRBJ2-6; D assignment may be TRBD1 or TRBD2 (6 bases each). Per germline, CDR1 SGHRS and CDR2 YFSETQ. Trimming took 2 bases from V and 0 from J, leaving 21 bases between them. The CDR3 runs to 20 residues. CDR3 residues: CASSFAWGARNSSGANVLTF. Written as DNA, the CDR3 is TGCGCCAGCAGCTTCGCATGGGGGGCCAGAAATAGCTCTGGGGCCAACGTCCTGACTTTC.

The rearrangement uses TRBV4-2 and TRBJ2-4, with a tentative D call TRBD2 (5 bases). The length of the CDR3 is 16 residues. V was trimmed by 1 base and J by 0 bases, leaving 10 bases between them. Germline V CDR1 and CDR2: LGHNA, YNFKEQ. In DNA form, the CDR3 reads TGTGCCAGCAGCCAAGTCGAAGGAGGAGCCAAAAACATTCAGTACTTC. This encodes CASSQVEGGAKNIQYF.